The next 3 T cell receptor beta chains were all read from a single sample in a study of blood T cell repertoires in COVID-19. The repertoire was sequenced with immunoSEQ multiplex PCR; TCRdb's copy has only in-frame clones and lacks some. This sample has some 350,000 clones, with about nine tenths found just once. Specimen: peripheral blood. These receptors were obtained from a woman in her seventies with COVID-19, enrolled during active disease.

The V call is TRBV7-2, the J call TRBJ2-5, with D possibly being TRBD1 (6 bases). V was trimmed by 2 bases and J by 5 bases, leaving 15 bases between them. From germline, CDR1 is SGHTA and CDR2 FQGNSA. The CDR3 contains 15 residues. In nucleotides, the CDR3 is TGTGCCAGCAGCTTATTAGGGGGAATGTGGGAGACCCAGTACTTC. As protein: CASSLLGGMWETQYF.

The rearrangement links TRBV6-6 to TRBJ1-3, with D tentatively TRBD1 (6 bases). Looked up from germline, CDR1 is MNHNY and CDR2 is SVGAGI (reference sequence). This CDR3 contains 15 residues. Trimming cost V 4 bases and J 0 bases, with 10 bases left between them. The CDR3 DNA reads TGTGCCAGCAGTTCCACAGGGCTCTCTGGAAACACCATATATTTT. The encoded protein is CASSSTGLSGNTIYF.

This clone was seen a few times. V is TRBV5-6 and J is TRBJ2-7; perhaps TRBD1 as D (5 bases). The CDR3 has 14 amino acids. Germline CDR1 reads SGHDT; CDR2 reads YYEEEE. V was shortened by 3 bases and J by 3 bases, with 13 bases between the two germline ends. CDR3 amino acids: CASSSPDTYYEQYF. CDR3 bases: TGTGCCAGCAGCTCACCGGACACGTACTACGAGCAGTACTTC.